This paragraph reports one TCR beta chain. This record comes from a study of technical replicates of blood from several donors. The germline gives CDR1 SGHNT, CDR2 YENEEA. This CDR3 has 15 amino acids. V lost 0 bases and J 7 bases, leaving 10 bases between the germline ends. Only in-frame clones appear in the TCRdb table, and some are missing; sequencing was by immunoSEQ multiplex PCR. Of about 81,000 clones listed, around 92% are singletons. The chain couples TRBV11-3 to TRBJ1-6, with TRBD1 as a possible D gene (5 bases). The material sequenced was T cells isolated from PBMCs. The source is a human donor in good health. The CDR3 nucleotides read TGTGCCAGCAGCTTAGAGCGGGGGATGAATTCACCCCTCCACTTT. Translated, it gives CASSLERGMNSPLHF.